The sequence of this T cell receptor (beta chain) was determined in a study of blood T cell repertoires in COVID-19. About the study: Specimens from acute and convalescent COVID-19 originated in the United States, Italy and Spain. PBMCs, B-cell-depleted T cells, or T cells provided the cDNA or gDNA that made up the material.

In Seattle, patients joined the study during active infection and were tracked longitudinally. Authors' processing steps: For nucleated cells, counts were estimated from reference gene primer amplification. Profiled with immunoSEQ multiplex PCR; TCRdb holds only in-frame clones, not every one. Clonal size and the V and J genes are those of that table, whereas D and trimming came from the DNA. Of about 69,000 clones listed, 70% to 90% were seen once; the top ten hold about 15%. V trimming: 0 bases; J trimming: 3 bases; junction bases outside the gene matches: 7. Germline loops: CDR1 MNHEY, CDR2 SMNVEV (reference sequence). The CDR3 totals 16 residues.

Sequenced material: peripheral blood. The chain employs TRBV27 and TRBJ2-7, with TRBD2 matching 8 bases. This sequence was found in a middle-aged man with COVID-19, enrolled during active disease. This CDR3 is CASSLSGTRTFYEQYF. For the CDR3, the DNA is TGTGCCAGCAGTTTATCAGGGACTAGGACATTCTACGAGCAGTACTTC.